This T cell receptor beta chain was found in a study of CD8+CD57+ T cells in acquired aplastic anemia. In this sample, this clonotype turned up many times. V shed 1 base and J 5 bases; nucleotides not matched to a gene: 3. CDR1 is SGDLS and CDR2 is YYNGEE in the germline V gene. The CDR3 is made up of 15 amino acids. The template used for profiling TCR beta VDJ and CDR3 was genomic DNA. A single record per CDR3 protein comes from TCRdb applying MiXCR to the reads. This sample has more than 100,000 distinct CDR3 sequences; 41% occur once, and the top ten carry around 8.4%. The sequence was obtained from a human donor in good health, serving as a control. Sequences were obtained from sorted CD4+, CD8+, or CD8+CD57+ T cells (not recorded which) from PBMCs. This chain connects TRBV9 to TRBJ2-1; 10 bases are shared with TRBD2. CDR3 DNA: TGTGCCAGCAGCGTACTTAGCGGGGGGAACAATGAGCAGTTCTTC. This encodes CASSVLSGGNNEQFF. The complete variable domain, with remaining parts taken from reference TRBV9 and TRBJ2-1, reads DSGVTQTPKHLITATGQRVTLRCSPRSGDLSVYWYQQSLDQGLQFLIQYYNGEERAKGNILERFSAQQFPDLHSELNLSSLELGDSALYFCASSVLSGGNNEQFFGPGTRLTVL.